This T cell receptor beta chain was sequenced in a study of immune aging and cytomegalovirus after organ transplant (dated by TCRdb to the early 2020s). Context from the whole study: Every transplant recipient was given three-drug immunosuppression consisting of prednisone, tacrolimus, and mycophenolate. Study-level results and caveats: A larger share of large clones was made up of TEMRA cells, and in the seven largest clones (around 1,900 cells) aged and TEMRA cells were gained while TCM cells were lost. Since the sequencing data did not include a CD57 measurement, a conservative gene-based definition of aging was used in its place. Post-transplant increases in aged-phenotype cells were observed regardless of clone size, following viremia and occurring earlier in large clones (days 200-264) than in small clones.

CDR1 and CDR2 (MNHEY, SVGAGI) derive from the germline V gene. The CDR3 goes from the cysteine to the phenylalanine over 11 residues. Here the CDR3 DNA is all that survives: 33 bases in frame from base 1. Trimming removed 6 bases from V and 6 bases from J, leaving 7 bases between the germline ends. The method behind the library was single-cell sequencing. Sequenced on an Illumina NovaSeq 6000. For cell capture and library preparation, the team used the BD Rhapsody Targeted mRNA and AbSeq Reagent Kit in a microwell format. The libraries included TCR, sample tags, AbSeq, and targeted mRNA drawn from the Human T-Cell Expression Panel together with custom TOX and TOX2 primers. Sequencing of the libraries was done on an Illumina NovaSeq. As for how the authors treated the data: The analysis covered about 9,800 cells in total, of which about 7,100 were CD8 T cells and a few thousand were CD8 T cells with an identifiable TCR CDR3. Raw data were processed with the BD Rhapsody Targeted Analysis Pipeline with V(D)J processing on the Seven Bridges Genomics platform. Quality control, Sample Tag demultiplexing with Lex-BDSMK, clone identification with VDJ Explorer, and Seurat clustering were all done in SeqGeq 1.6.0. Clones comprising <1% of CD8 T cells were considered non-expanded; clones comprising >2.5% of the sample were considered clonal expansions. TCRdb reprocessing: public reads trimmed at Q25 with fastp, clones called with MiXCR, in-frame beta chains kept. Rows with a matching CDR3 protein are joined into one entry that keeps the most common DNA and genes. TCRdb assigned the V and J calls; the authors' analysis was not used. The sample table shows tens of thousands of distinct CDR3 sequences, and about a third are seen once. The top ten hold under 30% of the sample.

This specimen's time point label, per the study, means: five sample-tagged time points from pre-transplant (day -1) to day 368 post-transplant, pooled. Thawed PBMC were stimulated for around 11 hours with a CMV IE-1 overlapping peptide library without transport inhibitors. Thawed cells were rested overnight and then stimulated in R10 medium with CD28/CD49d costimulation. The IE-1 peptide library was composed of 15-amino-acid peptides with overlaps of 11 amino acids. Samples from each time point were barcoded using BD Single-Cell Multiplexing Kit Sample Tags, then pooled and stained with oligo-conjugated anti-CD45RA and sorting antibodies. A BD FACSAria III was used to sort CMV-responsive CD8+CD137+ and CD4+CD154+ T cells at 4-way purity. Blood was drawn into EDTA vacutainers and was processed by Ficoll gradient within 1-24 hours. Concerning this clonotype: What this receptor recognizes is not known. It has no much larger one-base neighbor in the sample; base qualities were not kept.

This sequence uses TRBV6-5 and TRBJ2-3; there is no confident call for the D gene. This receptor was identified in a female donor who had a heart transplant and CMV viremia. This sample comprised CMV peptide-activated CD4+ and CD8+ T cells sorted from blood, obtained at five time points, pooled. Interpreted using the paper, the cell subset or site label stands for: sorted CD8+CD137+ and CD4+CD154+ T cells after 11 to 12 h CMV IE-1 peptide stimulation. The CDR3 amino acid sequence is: CASRLRDTQYF. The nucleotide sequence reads TGTGCCAGCAGGCTTAGGGATACGCAGTATTTT.